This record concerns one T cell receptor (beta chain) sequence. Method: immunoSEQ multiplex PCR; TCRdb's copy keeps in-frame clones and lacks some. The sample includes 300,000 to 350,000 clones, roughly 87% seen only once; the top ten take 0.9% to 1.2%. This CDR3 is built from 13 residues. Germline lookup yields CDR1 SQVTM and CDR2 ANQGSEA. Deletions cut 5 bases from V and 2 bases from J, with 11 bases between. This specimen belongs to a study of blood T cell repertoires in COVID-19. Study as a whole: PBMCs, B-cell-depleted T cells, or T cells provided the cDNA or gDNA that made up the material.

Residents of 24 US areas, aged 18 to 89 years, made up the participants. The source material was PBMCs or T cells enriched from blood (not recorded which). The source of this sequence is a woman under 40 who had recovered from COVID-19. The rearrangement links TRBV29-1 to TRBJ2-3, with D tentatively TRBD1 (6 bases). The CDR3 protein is CSVKGQHTDTQYF. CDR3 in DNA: TGCAGCGTTAAAGGACAGCACACAGATACGCAGTATTTT.